This T cell receptor beta chain was captured by sequencing in a study of PD-1 blockade in classical Hodgkin lymphoma. As for time point: newly diagnosed, previously untreated cHL patient sample. Magnetic negative selection served to purify CD4+ T cells out of PBMCs that had been thawed. Germline V gives CDR1 SGHRS, CDR2 YFSETQ. Trimming cost V 4 bases and J 2 bases, with 9 bases left between them. The CDR3 covers 13 residues. General observations from the study: Underlying causes for the observed repertoire differences were not defined, possibly disease activity or prior therapy. Newly diagnosed patients were reported to exhibit reduced baseline TCR diversity relative to healthy donors.

For this clone: Its antigen is unidentified.

Only in-frame clones appear in the TCRdb table, and some are missing; sequencing was by immunoSEQ multiplex PCR. This sample has tens of thousands of clones, with over 90% found just once. This chain links TRBV5-1 with TRBJ1-1, with D hard to call. This receptor was obtained from a human donor with classical Hodgkin lymphoma. Sequences were obtained from CD4+ T cells from blood. Here the CDR3 DNA reads TGCGCCAGCAGCCCCTCTTTTAACACTGAAGCTTTCTTT. Protein sequence: CASSPSFNTEAFF.